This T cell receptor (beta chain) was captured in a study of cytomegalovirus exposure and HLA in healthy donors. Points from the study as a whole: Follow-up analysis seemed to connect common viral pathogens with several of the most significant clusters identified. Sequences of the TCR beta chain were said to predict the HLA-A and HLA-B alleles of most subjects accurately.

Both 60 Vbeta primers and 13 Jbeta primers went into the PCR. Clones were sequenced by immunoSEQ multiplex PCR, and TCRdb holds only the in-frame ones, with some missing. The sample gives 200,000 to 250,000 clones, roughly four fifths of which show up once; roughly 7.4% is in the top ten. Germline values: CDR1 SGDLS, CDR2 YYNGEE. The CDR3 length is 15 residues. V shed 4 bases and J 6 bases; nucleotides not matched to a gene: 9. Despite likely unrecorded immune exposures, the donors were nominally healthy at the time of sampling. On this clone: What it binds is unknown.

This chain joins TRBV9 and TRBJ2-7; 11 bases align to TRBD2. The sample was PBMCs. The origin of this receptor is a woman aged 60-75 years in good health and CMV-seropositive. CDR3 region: CASSPSSLAGAEQYF. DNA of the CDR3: TGTGCCAGCAGCCCTAGTTCACTAGCGGGAGCCGAGCAGTACTTC.